This TCR beta chain was recorded in a study of cytomegalovirus exposure and HLA in healthy donors. This clone was seen a few times. The primer mix had 60 Vbeta and 13 Jbeta primers. Only in-frame clones appear in the TCRdb table, and some are missing; sequencing was by immunoSEQ multiplex PCR. Among approximately 84,000 clones listed, approximately 71% were seen once. The CDR3 covers 13 residues. Germline trimming cut 3 bases from V and 3 bases from J; bases unmatched to any gene: 1. Germline lookup yields CDR1 SGDLS and CDR2 YYNGEE. This TCR was recovered from a middle-aged man in good health and CMV-seronegative. The V gene is TRBV9, the J gene TRBJ1-1; TRBD1 aligns across 8 bases. The sequencing sample was made of PBMCs. CDR3: CASSEDRDTEAFF. The CDR3, as DNA: TGTGCCAGCAGCGAGGACAGGGACACTGAAGCTTTCTTT.